The present entry profiles one T cell receptor (beta chain) with its context. Its antigen is unidentified. Libraries for TCRalpha and TCRbeta carried sample barcodes and unique molecular identifiers via 5'RACE. TCRdb called the 5' RACE reads again in MiXCR, with one record for every CDR3 protein. Altogether nearly 250,000 distinct CDR3 sequences are present, about 16% being singletons, with the ten largest covering about 2%. The V end lost 1 base, the J end lost 7 bases, and 7 bases lay between the germline ends. Looked up from germline, CDR1 is SQVTM and CDR2 is ANQGSEA. The CDR3 has 11 amino acids. The sample originates from a study of T-cell memory formation after mild COVID-19. Study background: TCR clustering was largely donor specific.

General study points: Some responding clones appeared in pre-infection memory, suggesting cross-reactive memory joined. Balance between CD4 and CD8 was seen in clones contracting day 15 to 85, and a CD4+ lean was seen in later expanders.

This chain joins TRBV29-1 and TRBJ1-2, with D hard to call. The TCR comes from an adult woman who had mild COVID-19 (a few samples of this study predate the infection). Cell type and time point are not known. Sample: PBMCs or a T cell subset sorted from them (not recorded which). CDR3 nucleotide sequence: TGCAGCGTTGAAGTTGGAAGTGGCTACACCTTC. Translating gives CSVEVGSGYTF.